Listed below are T cell receptor beta chains from one sample, sequenced in a study of vaccination and CD4 T cells after COVID-19. These receptors lack a known antigen. TCRdb passed the PCR reads through MiXCR, listing each CDR3 protein once. This sample carries 20,000 to 25,000 distinct CDR3 sequences, approximately 38% of them seen once, and the ten largest clones take about 4.5%. Sequencing was performed on CD4+ T cells from blood, cultured in vitro, taken before SARS-CoV-2 vaccination. These receptors all stem from a human donor who had recovered from COVID-19. CDR3s include the opening cysteine and the closing phenylalanine or tryptophan. The order of the fields is CDR3 length, J gene, clone size, V gene, CDR3 protein. Only some rows state a clone size, as once, few, many or a class for expanded clones.

CDR3 length: 16; J gene: TRBJ2-1; clone size: .; V gene: TRBV21-1; CDR3 protein: CASSESGLGVYNEQFF
CDR3 length: 16; J gene: TRBJ1-5; clone size: .; V gene: TRBV6-2/TRBV6-3; CDR3 protein: CASSRTGSWANQPQHF
CDR3 length: 13; J gene: TRBJ1-1; clone size: few; V gene: TRBV7-2; CDR3 protein: CASSLTENTEAFF
CDR3 length: 18; J gene: TRBJ2-6; clone size: .; V gene: TRBV20-1; CDR3 protein: CSARDHSGLAGSFNVLTF
CDR3 length: 14; J gene: TRBJ2-1; clone size: .; V gene: TRBV20-1; CDR3 protein: CSARGVPRSNEQFF
CDR3 length: 14; J gene: TRBJ2-2; clone size: .; V gene: TRBV11-2; CDR3 protein: CASSLVSGPGELFF
CDR3 length: 14; J gene: TRBJ2-7; clone size: .; V gene: TRBV11-3; CDR3 protein: CASSLVSESYEQYF
CDR3 length: 14; J gene: TRBJ2-3; clone size: .; V gene: TRBV20-1; CDR3 protein: CSASSGGFTDTQYF
CDR3 length: 16; J gene: TRBJ1-1; clone size: few; V gene: TRBV6-5; CDR3 protein: CASSYSRAGENTEAFF
CDR3 length: 17; J gene: TRBJ2-1; clone size: .; V gene: TRBV27; CDR3 protein: CASSLSREQAGGGEQFF
CDR3 length: 15; J gene: TRBJ2-2; clone size: .; V gene: TRBV11-3; CDR3 protein: CASSFPTANTGELFF
CDR3 length: 15; J gene: TRBJ2-1; clone size: .; V gene: TRBV19; CDR3 protein: CASSLRQGSRNEQFF
CDR3 length: 13; J gene: TRBJ1-6; clone size: .; V gene: TRBV30; CDR3 protein: CAWTQGPNSPLHF
CDR3 length: 13; J gene: TRBJ2-2; clone size: .; V gene: TRBV27; CDR3 protein: CASEAANTGELFF
CDR3 length: 16; J gene: TRBJ1-2; clone size: .; V gene: TRBV7-9; CDR3 protein: CASSDPAGAASYGYTF
CDR3 length: 14; J gene: TRBJ1-6; clone size: few; V gene: TRBV20-1; CDR3 protein: CSARLIQGVSPLHF
CDR3 length: 15; J gene: TRBJ1-2; clone size: .; V gene: TRBV6-5; CDR3 protein: CASSYSTTSDYGYTF
CDR3 length: 15; J gene: TRBJ2-7; clone size: .; V gene: TRBV11-3; CDR3 protein: CASSLGPLAGGGQYF
CDR3 length: 15; J gene: TRBJ1-1; clone size: .; V gene: TRBV20-1; CDR3 protein: CSARGTGVGNTEAFF
CDR3 length: 17; J gene: TRBJ2-3; clone size: few; V gene: TRBV28; CDR3 protein: CASSLNVKGLSTDTQYF
CDR3 length: 13; J gene: TRBJ2-1; clone size: .; V gene: TRBV19; CDR3 protein: CASSSIGGTEQFF
CDR3 length: 15; J gene: TRBJ2-3; clone size: .; V gene: TRBV20-1; CDR3 protein: CSARLFSSGTDTQYF
CDR3 length: 12; J gene: TRBJ2-7; clone size: once; V gene: TRBV30; CDR3 protein: CAWNGGASEQYF
CDR3 length: 15; J gene: TRBJ2-7; clone size: .; V gene: TRBV7-2; CDR3 protein: CASSLAMGGAYEQYF
CDR3 length: 13; J gene: TRBJ2-3; clone size: .; V gene: TRBV2; CDR3 protein: CASGGPSTDTQYF
CDR3 length: 13; J gene: TRBJ2-3; clone size: .; V gene: TRBV5-4; CDR3 protein: CASSLREGDTQYF
CDR3 length: 18; J gene: TRBJ2-1; clone size: few; V gene: TRBV7-6; CDR3 protein: CASSPWGLTSGGNNEQFF
CDR3 length: 14; J gene: TRBJ1-1; clone size: few; V gene: TRBV10-2; CDR3 protein: CASKPDRGITEAFF
CDR3 length: 16; J gene: TRBJ1-6; clone size: .; V gene: TRBV19; CDR3 protein: CASSQMRGRKDSPLHF
CDR3 length: 15; J gene: TRBJ2-1; clone size: .; V gene: TRBV6-1; CDR3 protein: CASITGQGAYNEQFF
CDR3 length: 13; J gene: TRBJ1-2; clone size: .; V gene: TRBV30; CDR3 protein: CAWSPTANYGYTF
CDR3 length: 15; J gene: TRBJ1-5; clone size: .; V gene: TRBV2; CDR3 protein: CASRGDRGMSQPQHF
CDR3 length: 15; J gene: TRBJ2-3; clone size: .; V gene: TRBV30; CDR3 protein: CAWSEERGNRNTQYF
CDR3 length: 13; J gene: TRBJ2-5; clone size: .; V gene: TRBV12-3/TRBV12-4; CDR3 protein: CASSSLGAKTQYF
CDR3 length: 15; J gene: TRBJ1-3; clone size: few; V gene: TRBV7-8; CDR3 protein: CASSQPGVNGNTIYF
CDR3 length: 13; J gene: TRBJ2-7; clone size: .; V gene: TRBV7-2; CDR3 protein: CASSPTFSQEQYF
CDR3 length: 16; J gene: TRBJ2-3; clone size: .; V gene: TRBV19; CDR3 protein: CASSIESARGPDTQYF
CDR3 length: 16; J gene: TRBJ1-2; clone size: .; V gene: TRBV11-3; CDR3 protein: CASSLDPSTAREGYTF
CDR3 length: 13; J gene: TRBJ1-5; clone size: medium-sized; V gene: TRBV6-1; CDR3 protein: CASRGDRSQPQHF
CDR3 length: 15; J gene: TRBJ2-1; clone size: .; V gene: TRBV6-4; CDR3 protein: CASSDSTSGSNEQFF
CDR3 length: 14; J gene: TRBJ2-5; clone size: .; V gene: TRBV19; CDR3 protein: CASRGTTGGETQYF
CDR3 length: 15; J gene: TRBJ1-5; clone size: .; V gene: TRBV6-5; CDR3 protein: CASSYSSAGYQPQHF